Reported below is one T cell receptor (beta chain). The sample is drawn from a study of blood T cell repertoires in COVID-19. CDR1 and CDR2 (germline): SGHVS, FQNEAQ. The V gene lost 1 base and the J gene lost 4 bases, with 5 bases spanning the gap. The CDR3 contains 13 residues. Some clones are missing from TCRdb's copy, which holds only in-frame ones; the method was immunoSEQ multiplex PCR. The sample comprises over 85,000 clones, about 90% of which are singletons, and 2% to 2.5% rests with the top ten. The TCR comes from a man between 50 and 59 years old with active COVID-19. The sequenced material came from peripheral blood. The chain carries TRBV7-8 and TRBJ1-5, with D uncertain. The DNA of the CDR3 is TGTGCCAGCAGCTTAGACCTAAATCAGCCCCAGCATTTT. This codes for CASSLDLNQPQHF. Looking up the rest from reference TRBV7-8 and TRBJ1-5 gives the full variable domain: GAGVSQSPRYKVAKRGQDVALRCDPISGHVSLFWYQQALGQGPEFLTYFQNEAQLDKSGLPSDRFFAERPEGSVSTLKIQRTQQEDSAVYLCASSLDLNQPQHFGDGTRLSIL.